One sample yielded the 9 T cell receptor beta chains listed below, sequenced in a study of OX40 agonist ivuxolimab in advanced cancers. The repertoire was sequenced with immunoSEQ multiplex PCR; TCRdb's copy has only in-frame clones and lacks some. Seen here are more than 70,000 clones, around 90% observed once, and the top ten hold more than 0.25%. Source: CD4+ or CD8+ T cells sorted from blood, taken in a trial of the OX40 agonist ivuxolimab. The source of these receptors is an adult with an advanced solid tumor such as melanoma, head and neck, liver or kidney cancer.

The rearrangement links TRBV7-8 to TRBJ2-1, with TRBD1 identical over 9 bases. J lost 4 bases, V lost 2 bases, and 6 bases had no gene match. Germline V gives CDR1 SGHVS, CDR2 FQNEAQ. The CDR3 runs 16 residues. The CDR3 nucleotides are TGTGCCAGCAGCTTATCCCGACAGGGGGGATACAATGAGCAGTTCTTC. Translated: CASSLSRQGGYNEQFF. The complete variable domain, with remaining parts taken from reference TRBV7-8 and TRBJ2-1, reads GAGVSQSPRYKVAKRGQDVALRCDPISGHVSLFWYQQALGQGPEFLTYFQNEAQLDKSGLPSDRFFAERPEGSVSTLKIQRTQQEDSAVYLCASSLSRQGGYNEQFFGPGTRLTVL.

The chain is built from TRBV5-6 and TRBJ2-6; D gene unclear. There are 12 residues in the CDR3. Trimming stripped 0 bases from V and 9 bases from J, with 4 bases between. Germline V gene data show CDR1 as SGHDT and CDR2 as YYEEEE. The CDR3 protein is CASSLADNVLTF. The DNA of the CDR3 is TGTGCCAGCAGCTTGGCCGACAACGTCCTGACTTTC.

The rearrangement uses TRBV14 and TRBJ2-2; D not certain. V shed 0 bases and J shed 8 bases, with 10 bases lying between them. The CDR3 length is 14 residues. Germline-derived CDR1 and CDR2 are SGHDN and FVKESK. As DNA, the CDR3 is TGTGCCAGCAGCCAAGAGATTGCAGCGGGGGAGCTGTTTTTT. It codes for CASSQEIAAGELFF.

V usage is TRBV28 and J usage is TRBJ2-7; D gene unclear. Per the germline V gene, CDR1 is MDHEN and CDR2 is SYDVKM. The CDR3 has 13 amino acids. The germline V and J ends were trimmed by 7 bases and 3 bases, with 13 bases remaining between them. CDR3 region: CASKGLPVYEQYF. Written as DNA, the CDR3 is TGTGCCAGCAAGGGCCTACCGGTCTACGAGCAGTACTTC.

The rearrangement joins TRBV4-1 to TRBJ1-3; D uncertain. The CDR3 runs to 15 residues. V lost 5 bases and J 4 bases, leaving 15 bases between the germline ends. CDR1 MGHRA and CDR2 YSYEKL come from the germline V gene. CDR3 DNA: TGCGCCAGCAGCTCCCAGGTAGGAGTAGGAAACACCATATATTTT. As protein: CASSSQVGVGNTIYF.

The chain carries TRBV2 and TRBJ1-4; 8 bases line up with TRBD1. The V and J ends lost 6 bases and 5 bases, in that order; junction bases with no gene match: 8. Germline CDR1 reads SNHLY; CDR2 reads FYNNEI. There are 15 residues in the CDR3. CDR3 loop: CASRPGQGGNEKLFF. CDR3 DNA sequence: TGTGCCAGCAGACCTGGACAGGGAGGGAATGAAAAACTGTTTTTT.

The chain links TRBV19 to TRBJ1-1; D is perhaps TRBD1 (6 bases). CDR3 length: 14 residues. V shed 6 bases and J shed 4 bases, with 15 bases lying between them. Germline V gene data show CDR1 as LNHDA and CDR2 as SQIVND (reference sequence). CDR3 amino acids: CASRDRPGGTEAFF. In nucleotides, the CDR3 is TGTGCCAGTAGAGACAGGCCGGGGGGCACTGAAGCTTTCTTT. The full variable domain, with the rest looked up from reference TRBV19 and TRBJ1-1, is DGGITQSPKYLFRKEGQNVTLSCEQNLNHDAMYWYRQDPGQGLRLIYYSQIVNDFQKGDIAEGYSVSREKKESFPLTVTSAQKNPTAFYLCASRDRPGGTEAFFGQGTRLTVV.

The chain links TRBV18 to TRBJ1-4, with a tentative D call TRBD1 (6 bases). The CDR3 sequence is 13 residues long. Germline V CDR1 and CDR2: KGHSH, LQKENI. Trimming left V 5 bases short and J 6 bases short, with 10 bases between. For the CDR3, the DNA is TGTGCCAGCTCAACAAACAGGGATGAAAAACTGTTTTTT. Its translation is CASSTNRDEKLFF.

This chain links TRBV19 with TRBJ2-7, with TRBD2 matching 10 bases. The length of the CDR3 is 14 residues. The V segment lost 6 bases and the J segment 3 bases; nucleotides outside the gene matches: 5. CDR1 is LNHDA and CDR2 is SQIVND in the germline V gene (reference sequence). The CDR3 loop is CASSRLAGLYEQYF. The CDR3 coding sequence is TGTGCCAGTAGCCGACTAGCGGGTCTCTACGAGCAGTACTTC.